One and the same sample provided the 6 T cell receptor beta chains below, sequenced in a study of blood T cell repertoires in COVID-19. Assay used: immunoSEQ multiplex PCR; TCRdb lists only in-frame clones, some missing. The sample has under 250,000 clones; more than 70% are singletons. The sample taken for sequencing was PBMCs or T cells enriched from blood (not recorded which). The receptors originated from a man aged 25-45 years with acute COVID-19.

This clone was detected only a few times. The J gene is TRBJ1-1, the V gene TRBV19; 11 bases are a match to TRBD1. Trimming at V came to 5 bases and at J to 10 bases, leaving 6 bases not matched to a gene. CDR3 length: 13 residues. The germline V gene has CDR1 LNHDA and CDR2 SQIVND (reference sequence). The CDR3 spells CASSPTDRGPAFF. In DNA, the CDR3 is TGTGCCAGTAGTCCTACGGACAGGGGGCCAGCTTTCTTT. The full variable domain, with the rest looked up from reference TRBV19 and TRBJ1-1, is DGGITQSPKYLFRKEGQNVTLSCEQNLNHDAMYWYRQDPGQGLRLIYYSQIVNDFQKGDIAEGYSVSREKKESFPLTVTSAQKNPTAFYLCASSPTDRGPAFFGQGTRLTVV.

The V call is TRBV3-1 (or the pseudogene TRBV3-2), the J call TRBJ2-1; 9 bases agree with TRBD2. V shed 3 bases, J shed 4 bases, and the junction held 4 bases outside the gene matches. This CDR3 has 15 amino acids. The germline gives CDR1 LGHDT, CDR2 YNNKEL (reference sequence). The CDR3 here is CASSQAGGIYNEQFF. For the CDR3, the DNA is TGTGCCAGCAGCCAGGCGGGGGGGATATACAATGAGCAGTTCTTC.

This clone was counted only a few times. The rearrangement uses TRBV7-2 and TRBJ2-7; TRBD2 agrees at 7 bases. Germline CDR1 and CDR2: SGHTA and FQGNSA. The CDR3 sequence is 17 residues long. Unmatched junction bases numbered 13, after V lost 2 bases and J lost 3 bases. The CDR3 nucleotides are TGTGCCAGCAGCTTATTTGGGCGGGGGTCCTTTGGCTACGAGCAGTACTTC. Its protein is CASSLFGRGSFGYEQYF.

CDR3: CSVGGLAVTSSTDTQYF. The CDR3 DNA reads TGCAGCGTTGGAGGTCTAGCGGTGACTTCTAGCACAGATACGCAGTATTTT. The chain recombines TRBV29-1 with TRBJ2-3, with 7 bases lining up with TRBD2. This CDR3 contains 17 residues. The junction had 13 bases not matched to a gene; V was cut back by 4 bases and J by 0 bases. CDR1 is SQVTM, CDR2 ANQGSEA, per germline.

V and J are TRBV24-1 and TRBJ1-2; the D gene is possibly TRBD1 (6 bases). Germline loops: CDR1 KGHDR, CDR2 SFDVKD. Trimming cost V 11 bases and J 3 bases, with 12 bases left between them. The CDR3 sequence is 12 residues long. The CDR3 region is CAIQDRYYGYTF. CDR3 nucleotide sequence: TGTGCCATTCAGGACAGATACTATGGCTACACCTTC.

J is TRBJ1-1 and V is TRBV9, with 7 bases that match TRBD1. There are 14 residues in the CDR3. Germline loops: CDR1 SGDLS, CDR2 YYNGEE. Trimming removed 5 bases from V and 5 bases from J; junction bases left unmatched: 9. CDR3 DNA: TGTGCCAGCAGTCCCGGACAGGTGAGAACTGAAGCTTTCTTT. Amino acids: CASSPGQVRTEAFF.